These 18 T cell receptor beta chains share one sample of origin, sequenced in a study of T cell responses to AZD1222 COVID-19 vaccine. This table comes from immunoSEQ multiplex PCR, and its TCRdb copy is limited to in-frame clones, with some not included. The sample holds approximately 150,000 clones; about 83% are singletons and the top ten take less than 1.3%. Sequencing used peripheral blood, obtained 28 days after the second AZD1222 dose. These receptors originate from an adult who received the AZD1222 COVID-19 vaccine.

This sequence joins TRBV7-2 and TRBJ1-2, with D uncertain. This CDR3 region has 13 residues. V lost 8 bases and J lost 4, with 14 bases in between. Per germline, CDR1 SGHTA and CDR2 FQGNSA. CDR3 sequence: CASGREIIYGYTF. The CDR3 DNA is TGTGCCAGCGGAAGGGAGATCATCTATGGCTACACCTTC.

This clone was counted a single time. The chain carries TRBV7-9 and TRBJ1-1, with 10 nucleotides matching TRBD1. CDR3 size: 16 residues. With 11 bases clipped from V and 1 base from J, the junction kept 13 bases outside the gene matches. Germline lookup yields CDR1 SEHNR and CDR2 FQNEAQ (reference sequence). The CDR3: CAGTGQGLGGNTEAFF. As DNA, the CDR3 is TGTGCCGGGACGGGACAGGGGTTGGGTGGGAACACTGAAGCTTTCTTT.

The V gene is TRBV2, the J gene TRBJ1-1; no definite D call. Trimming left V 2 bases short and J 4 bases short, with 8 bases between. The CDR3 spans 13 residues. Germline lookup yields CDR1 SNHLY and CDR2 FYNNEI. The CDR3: CASSEWGSTEAFF. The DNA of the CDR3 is TGTGCCAGCAGTGAATGGGGATCCACTGAAGCTTTCTTT.

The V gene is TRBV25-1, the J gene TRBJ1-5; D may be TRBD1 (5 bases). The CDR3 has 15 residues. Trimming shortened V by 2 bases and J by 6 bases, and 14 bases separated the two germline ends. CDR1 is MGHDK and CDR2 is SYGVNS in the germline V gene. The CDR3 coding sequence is TGTGCCAGCAGTGAAAGAGGGACCCGAGGTCAGCCCCAGCATTTT. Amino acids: CASSERGTRGQPQHF.

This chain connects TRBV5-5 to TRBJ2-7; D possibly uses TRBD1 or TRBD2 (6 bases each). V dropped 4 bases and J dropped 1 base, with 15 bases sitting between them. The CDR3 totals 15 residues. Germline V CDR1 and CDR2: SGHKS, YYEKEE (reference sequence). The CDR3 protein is CASSRPGAGSYEQYF. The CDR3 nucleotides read TGTGCCAGCAGCCGCCCGGGGGCCGGGTCCTACGAGCAGTACTTC.

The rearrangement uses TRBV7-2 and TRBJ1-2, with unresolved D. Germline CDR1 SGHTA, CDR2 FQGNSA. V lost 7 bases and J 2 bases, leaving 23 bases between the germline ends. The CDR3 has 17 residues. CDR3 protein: CASTGTGSSFLNYGYTF. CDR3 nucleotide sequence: TGTGCCAGCACCGGCACGGGCAGCTCTTTCCTCAACTATGGCTACACCTTC.

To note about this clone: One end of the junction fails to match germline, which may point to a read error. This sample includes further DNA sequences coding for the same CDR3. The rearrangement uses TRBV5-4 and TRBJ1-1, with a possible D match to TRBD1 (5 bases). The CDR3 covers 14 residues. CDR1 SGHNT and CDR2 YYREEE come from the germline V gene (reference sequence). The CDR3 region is CASSLGRGNTEAFF. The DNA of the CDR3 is TGTGCCAGCAGTTTGGGACGGGGGAACACTGAAGCTTTCTTT.

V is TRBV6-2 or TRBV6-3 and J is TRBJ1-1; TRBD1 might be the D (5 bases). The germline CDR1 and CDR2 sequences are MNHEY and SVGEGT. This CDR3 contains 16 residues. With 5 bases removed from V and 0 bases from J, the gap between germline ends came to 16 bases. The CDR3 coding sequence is TGTGCCAGCAGTGGAGGACAATATCAATTGAACACTGAAGCTTTCTTT. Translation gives CASSGGQYQLNTEAFF.

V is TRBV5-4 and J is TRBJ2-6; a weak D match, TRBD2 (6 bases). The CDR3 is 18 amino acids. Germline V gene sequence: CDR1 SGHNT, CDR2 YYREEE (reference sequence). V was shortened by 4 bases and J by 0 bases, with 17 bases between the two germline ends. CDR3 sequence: CASSLPPGLRSGANVLTF. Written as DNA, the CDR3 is TGTGCCAGCAGCCTCCCCCCGGGACTCCGCTCTGGGGCCAACGTCCTGACTTTC.

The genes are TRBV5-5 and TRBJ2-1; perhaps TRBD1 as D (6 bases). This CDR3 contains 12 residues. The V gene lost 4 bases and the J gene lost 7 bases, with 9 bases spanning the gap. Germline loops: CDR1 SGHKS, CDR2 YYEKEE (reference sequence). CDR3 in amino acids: CASSLTGNEQFF. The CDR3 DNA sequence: TGTGCCAGCAGCCTGACAGGTAATGAGCAGTTCTTC.

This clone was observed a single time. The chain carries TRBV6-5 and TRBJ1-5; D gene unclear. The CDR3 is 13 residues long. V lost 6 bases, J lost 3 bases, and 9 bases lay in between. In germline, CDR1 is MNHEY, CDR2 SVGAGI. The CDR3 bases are TGTGCCAGCAGGGACGCAAACAATCAGCCCCAGCATTTT. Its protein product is CASRDANNQPQHF.

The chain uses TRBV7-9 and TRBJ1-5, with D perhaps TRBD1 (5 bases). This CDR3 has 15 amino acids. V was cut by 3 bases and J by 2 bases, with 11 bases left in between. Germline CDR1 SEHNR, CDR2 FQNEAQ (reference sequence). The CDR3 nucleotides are TGTGCCAGCAGCTTGGGAGGGGATCGCAATCAGCCCCAGCATTTT. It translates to CASSLGGDRNQPQHF.

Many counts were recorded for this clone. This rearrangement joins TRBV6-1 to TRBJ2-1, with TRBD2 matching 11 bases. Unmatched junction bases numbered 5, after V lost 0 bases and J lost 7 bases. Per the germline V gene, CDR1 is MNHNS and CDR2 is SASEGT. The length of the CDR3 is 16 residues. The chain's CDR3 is CASSEASGGAWNEQFF. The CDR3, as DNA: TGTGCCAGCAGTGAAGCTAGCGGGGGGGCCTGGAATGAGCAGTTCTTC.

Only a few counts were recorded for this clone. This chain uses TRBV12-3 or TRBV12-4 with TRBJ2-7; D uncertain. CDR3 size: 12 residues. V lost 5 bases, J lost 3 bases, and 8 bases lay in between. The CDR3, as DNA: TGTGCCAGCAGTCGGGCCTTCTACGAGCAGTACTTC. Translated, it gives CASSRAFYEQYF.

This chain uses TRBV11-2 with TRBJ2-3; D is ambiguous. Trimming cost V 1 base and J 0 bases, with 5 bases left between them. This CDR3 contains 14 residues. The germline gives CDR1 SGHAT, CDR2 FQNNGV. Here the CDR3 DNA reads TGTGCCAGCAGCTTAGTCCCTAGCACAGATACGCAGTATTTT. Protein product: CASSLVPSTDTQYF. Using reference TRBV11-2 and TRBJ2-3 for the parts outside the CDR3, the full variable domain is EAGVAQSPRYKIIEKRQSVAFWCNPISGHATLYWYQQILGQGPKLLIQFQNNGVVDDSQLPKDRFSAERLKGVDSTLKIQPAKLEDSAVYLCASSLVPSTDTQYFGPGTRLTVL.

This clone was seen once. The CDR3 bases are TGCGCCAGCAGAGGACTAGCGGATACGCAGTATTTT. As protein: CASRGLADTQYF. The genes are TRBV5-1 and TRBJ2-3, with TRBD2 identical over 9 bases. This CDR3 comprises 12 residues. The germline CDR1 and CDR2 sequences are SGHRS and YFSETQ. The J segment lost 6 bases and the V segment lost 5 bases, leaving 1 base of the junction unmatched. The whole variable domain, filled in from reference TRBV5-1 and TRBJ2-3, reads KAGVTQTPRYLIKTRGQQVTLSCSPISGHRSVSWYQQTPGQGLQFLFEYFSETQRNKGNFPGRFSGRQFSNSRSEMNVSTLELGDSALYLCASRGLADTQYFGPGTRLTVL.

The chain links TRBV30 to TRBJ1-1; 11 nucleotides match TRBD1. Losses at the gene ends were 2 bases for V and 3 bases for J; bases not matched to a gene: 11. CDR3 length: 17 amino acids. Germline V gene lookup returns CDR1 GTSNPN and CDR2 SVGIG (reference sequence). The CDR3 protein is CAWSTLDRGQWDTEAFF. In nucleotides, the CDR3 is TGTGCCTGGAGTACCCTGGACAGGGGGCAGTGGGACACTGAAGCTTTCTTT.

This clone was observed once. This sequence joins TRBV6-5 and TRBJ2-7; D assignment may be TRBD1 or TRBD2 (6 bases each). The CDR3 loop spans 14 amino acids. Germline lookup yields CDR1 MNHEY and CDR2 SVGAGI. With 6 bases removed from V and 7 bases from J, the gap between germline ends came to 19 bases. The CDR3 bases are TGTGCCAGCAGGCAAGGGGGGTTAGCTGGGGAGCAGTACTTC. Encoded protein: CASRQGGLAGEQYF.